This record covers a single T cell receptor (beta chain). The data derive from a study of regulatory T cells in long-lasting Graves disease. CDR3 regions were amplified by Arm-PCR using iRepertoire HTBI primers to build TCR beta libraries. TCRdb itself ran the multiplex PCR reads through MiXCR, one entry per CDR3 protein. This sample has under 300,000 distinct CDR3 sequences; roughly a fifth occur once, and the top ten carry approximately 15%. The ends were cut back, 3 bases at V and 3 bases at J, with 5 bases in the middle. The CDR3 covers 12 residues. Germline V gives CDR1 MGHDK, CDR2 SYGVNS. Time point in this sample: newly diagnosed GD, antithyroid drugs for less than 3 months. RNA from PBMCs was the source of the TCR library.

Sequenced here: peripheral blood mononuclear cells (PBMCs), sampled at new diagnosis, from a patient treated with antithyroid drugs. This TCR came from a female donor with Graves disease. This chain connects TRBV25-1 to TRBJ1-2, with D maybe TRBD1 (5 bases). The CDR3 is CASSDRDYGYTF. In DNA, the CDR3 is TGTGCCAGCAGTGACAGGGACTATGGCTACACCTTC.